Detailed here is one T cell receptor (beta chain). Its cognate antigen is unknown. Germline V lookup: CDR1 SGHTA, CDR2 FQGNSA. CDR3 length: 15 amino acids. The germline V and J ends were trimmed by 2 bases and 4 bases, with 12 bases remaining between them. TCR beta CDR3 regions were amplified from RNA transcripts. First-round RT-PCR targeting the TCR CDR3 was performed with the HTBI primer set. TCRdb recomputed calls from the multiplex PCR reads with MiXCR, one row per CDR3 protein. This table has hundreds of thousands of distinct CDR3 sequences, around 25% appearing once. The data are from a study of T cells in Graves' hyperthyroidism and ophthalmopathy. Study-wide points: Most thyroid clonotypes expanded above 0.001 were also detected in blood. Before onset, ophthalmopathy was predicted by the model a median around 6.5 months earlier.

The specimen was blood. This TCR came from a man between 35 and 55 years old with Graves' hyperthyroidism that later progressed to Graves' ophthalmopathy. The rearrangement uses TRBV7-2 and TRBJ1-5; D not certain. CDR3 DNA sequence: TGTGCCAGCAGCTTAAACCCACAGCTTAATCAGCCCCAGCATTTT. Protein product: CASSLNPQLNQPQHF.